A selection of T cell receptor beta chains follows, all from one sample in a study of quantifying T cell responses using KT2 cells. A single record per CDR3 protein comes from TCRdb applying MiXCR to the UMI-ligation and nested PCR reads. The sample consists of over 55,000 distinct CDR3 sequences, about 12% of them appearing once. Sequenced input: PBMCs spiked with cells of the T cell clone KT2. The receptor source for this set is a human donor. The CDR3 runs from the conserved cysteine through the conserved F or W. The D gene is left open where the match is weak. Some rows have no size entry. The others give once, few or many, or a class for an expanded clone.

j_gene: TRBJ2-7
v_gene: TRBV6-1
d_gene: NA
abundance: NA
CDR3aa: CASSVGGEQYF
CDR3nt: TGTGCCAGCAGTGTAGGTGGCGAGCAGTACTTC

j_gene: TRBJ2-3
v_gene: TRBV11-1
d_gene: NA
abundance: NA
CDR3aa: CASSSLGQGLKDTQYF
CDR3nt: TGTGCCAGCAGCAGTTTGGGTCAAGGCTTGAAGGATACGCAGTATTTT

j_gene: TRBJ1-2
v_gene: TRBV7-2
d_gene: NA
abundance: NA
CDR3aa: CASSLNRGGDGYTF
CDR3nt: TGTGCCAGCAGCTTAAACCGGGGGGGCGATGGCTACACCTTC

j_gene: TRBJ1-1
v_gene: TRBV5-1
d_gene: NA
abundance: NA
CDR3aa: CASSLEGRDTEAFF
CDR3nt: TGCGCCAGCAGCTTGGAGGGTCGGGACACTGAAGCTTTCTTT

j_gene: TRBJ2-7
v_gene: TRBV7-8
d_gene: NA
abundance: many
CDR3aa: CASSPGSAYEQYF
CDR3nt: TGTGCCAGCAGCCCCGGGAGCGCCTACGAGCAGTACTTC

j_gene: TRBJ2-1
v_gene: TRBV10-2
d_gene: NA
abundance: NA
CDR3aa: CASSAPGLKMSSYNEQFF
CDR3nt: TGCGCCAGCAGCGCTCCGGGCCTCAAGATGAGCTCCTACAATGAGCAGTTCTTC

j_gene: TRBJ1-2
v_gene: TRBV5-1
d_gene: NA
abundance: few
CDR3aa: CASSLQGVDGYTF
CDR3nt: TGCGCCAGCAGCTTGCAAGGGGTTGACGGCTACACCTTC

j_gene: TRBJ2-7
v_gene: TRBV2
d_gene: NA
abundance: NA
CDR3aa: CASRERSLLYEQYF
CDR3nt: TGTGCCAGCAGAGAGCGGTCCCTCCTCTACGAGCAGTACTTC

j_gene: TRBJ2-3
v_gene: TRBV9
d_gene: NA
abundance: NA
CDR3aa: CASSEGGGSSTDTQYF
CDR3nt: TGTGCCAGCAGCGAGGGGGGGGGGTCTAGCACAGATACGCAGTATTTT

j_gene: TRBJ2-7
v_gene: TRBV28
d_gene: NA
abundance: NA
CDR3aa: CASSLGGTGREQYF
CDR3nt: TGTGCCAGCAGTTTGGGTGGTACCGGTCGGGAGCAGTACTTC

j_gene: TRBJ1-5
v_gene: TRBV6-2/TRBV6-3
d_gene: NA
abundance: NA
CDR3aa: CASSYYIGEPQHF
CDR3nt: TGTGCCAGCAGTTACTATATAGGGGAGCCCCAGCATTTT

j_gene: TRBJ2-5
v_gene: TRBV20-1
d_gene: TRBD1
abundance: many
CDR3aa: CSARTTGGRETQYF
CDR3nt: TGCAGTGCTCGAACCACAGGGGGCCGAGAGACCCAGTACTTC

j_gene: TRBJ1-1
v_gene: TRBV18
d_gene: NA
abundance: NA
CDR3aa: CASSPSQEFEAFF
CDR3nt: TGTGCCAGCTCACCAAGTCAGGAGTTTGAAGCTTTCTTT

j_gene: TRBJ2-3
v_gene: TRBV6-5
d_gene: TRBD2
abundance: many
CDR3aa: CASSRTSGSPDTQYF
CDR3nt: TGTGCCAGCAGCCGGACTAGCGGGAGTCCAGATACGCAGTATTTT

j_gene: TRBJ2-6
v_gene: TRBV4-1
d_gene: TRBD1
abundance: many
CDR3aa: CASSHRTGITGANVLTF
CDR3nt: TGCGCCAGCAGCCATCGGACAGGGATTACGGGGGCCAACGTCCTGACTTTC

j_gene: TRBJ2-5
v_gene: TRBV12-3/TRBV12-4
d_gene: NA
abundance: NA
CDR3aa: CASSLRHFQETQYF
CDR3nt: TGTGCCAGCAGTTTGAGGCATTTCCAAGAGACCCAGTACTTC

j_gene: TRBJ1-1
v_gene: TRBV6-6
d_gene: NA
abundance: NA
CDR3aa: CASSYSGGGTEAFF
CDR3nt: TGTGCCAGCAGTTACTCGGGTGGGGGGACTGAAGCTTTCTTT

j_gene: TRBJ1-3
v_gene: TRBV5-6
d_gene: NA
abundance: many
CDR3aa: CASSLVKVSGNTIYF
CDR3nt: TGTGCCAGCAGCTTGGTAAAAGTCTCTGGAAACACCATATATTTT